The 13 T cell receptor beta chains in this list originate from one sample, sequenced in a study of shared clonotypes between healthy human individuals. Clones were read by immunoSEQ multiplex PCR, and TCRdb kept only the in-frame ones, dropping some. Of some 680,000 clones listed, 60% to 75% are singletons. Input material: memory CD4+ T cells sorted from blood. The subset here: CD45RA-negative fraction. Every receptor here comes from a woman aged 30 to 39 in good health.

A note on this clone: The sample has other DNA sequences that encode this CDR3 too. The chain links TRBV27 to TRBJ2-7; a possible D gene is TRBD1 (5 bases). V lost 6 bases to trimming and J lost 4 bases, with 10 bases between them. The CDR3 extends over 12 amino acids. The germline V gene has CDR1 MNHEY and CDR2 SMNVEV (reference sequence). CDR3 coding DNA: TGTGCCAGCAGCTCAGCAGGGTACGAGCAGTACTTC. It specifies CASSSAGYEQYF.

There are a few counts of this clone. The CDR3 region is CASSPHSKADTQYF. The CDR3 DNA sequence: TGTGCCAGCAGTCCCCATAGCAAGGCAGATACGCAGTATTTT. The genes are TRBV28 and TRBJ2-3; no clear D. Germline CDR1 is MDHEN and CDR2 is SYDVKM. The V gene lost 5 bases and the J gene lost 4 bases, with 13 bases spanning the gap. CDR3 length: 14 residues.

This sequence joins TRBV5-6 and TRBJ2-1, with a possible D match to TRBD2 (5 bases). The CDR3 sequence is 15 residues long. Germline V gene sequence: CDR1 SGHDT, CDR2 YYEEEE. Trimming cost V 0 bases and J 4 bases, with 11 bases left between them. The CDR3 protein is CASSLALSGYNEQFF. CDR3 nucleotide sequence: TGTGCCAGCAGCTTGGCGCTATCGGGATACAATGAGCAGTTCTTC.

For this clone: Other nucleotide sequences in the sample specify the same CDR3. V usage is TRBV4-1 and J usage is TRBJ2-7; 9 nucleotides match TRBD2. CDR1 MGHRA and CDR2 YSYEKL come from the germline V gene. Germline trimming cut 0 bases from V and 7 bases from J; bases unmatched to any gene: 7. There are 15 residues in the CDR3. CDR3 nucleotides: TGCGCCAGCAGCCAAGAGCCAGCGGGAGGTCGTGAGCAGTACTTC. This translates into CASSQEPAGGREQYF.

The chain has TRBV10-3 and TRBJ2-4; D unresolved. The germline gives CDR1 ENHRY, CDR2 SYGVKD. The CDR3 is 13 amino acids. V lost 3 bases and J 8 bases, leaving 11 bases between the germline ends. CDR3 sequence: CAISDGSSYIQYF. DNA for the CDR3: TGTGCCATCAGTGACGGGTCTTCTTACATTCAGTACTTC.

The chain carries TRBV28 and TRBJ2-1; TRBD2 matches at 10 bases. CDR1 is MDHEN, CDR2 SYDVKM, per germline. This CDR3 has 18 residues. After removal of 6 bases from V and 1 base from J, the junction contained 12 bases not matched to a gene. CDR3 residues: CASRTTSSGRISYNEQFF. Written as DNA, the CDR3 is TGTGCCAGCAGAACAACATCTAGCGGGAGAATTTCCTACAATGAGCAGTTCTTC. The whole variable domain, filled in from reference TRBV28 and TRBJ2-1, reads DVKVTQSSRYLVKRTGEKVFLECVQDMDHENMFWYRQDPGLGLRLIYFSYDVKMKEKGDIPEGYSVSREKKERFSLILESASTNQTSMYLCASRTTSSGRISYNEQFFGPGTRLTVL.

V and J are TRBV7-7 and TRBJ2-1, with 8 bases lining up with TRBD2. Germline values: CDR1 SSHAT, CDR2 FNYEAQ (reference sequence). The V and J ends lost 6 bases and 3 bases, in that order; junction bases with no gene match: 10. This CDR3 contains 16 residues. Here the CDR3 reads CASSPAGVGDYNEQFF. The CDR3 DNA sequence: TGTGCCAGCAGTCCAGCGGGAGTTGGCGACTACAATGAGCAGTTCTTC. The full variable domain, rest sourced from reference TRBV7-7 and TRBJ2-1, is GAGVSQSPRYKVTKRGQDVTLRCDPISSHATLYWYQQALGQGPEFLTYFNYEAQPDKSGLPSDRFSAERPEGSISTLTIQRTEQRDSAMYRCASSPAGVGDYNEQFFGPGTRLTVL.

As to this clone: This may be a read error: a much more frequent sequence differs by one nucleotide. Other DNA sequences of this sample code for an identical CDR3. The chain has TRBV2 and TRBJ2-2; the D gene is possibly TRBD1 (6 bases). The germline gives CDR1 SNHLY, CDR2 FYNNEI. Trimming cost V 6 bases and J 0 bases, with 8 bases left between them. The CDR3 loop spans 14 amino acids. CDR3 in DNA: TGTGCCAGCAGACAGGGAACGAACACCGGGGAGCTGTTTTTT. Translated, it gives CASRQGTNTGELFF.

The V and J genes are TRBV27 and TRBJ1-5, with a tentative D call TRBD1 (6 bases). V lost 3 bases and J 4 bases, leaving 16 bases between the germline ends. CDR3 size: 16 residues. The germline gives CDR1 MNHEY, CDR2 SMNVEV (reference sequence). CDR3 bases: TGTGCCAGCAGTTTCCGGACAGCCCTACAGAATCAGCCCCAGCATTTT. This translates into CASSFRTALQNQPQHF.

The CDR3 nucleotides are TGTGCCAGCAGCGACATGACAGGGGCGAGGAATCAGCCCCAGCATTTT. Translated, it gives CASSDMTGARNQPQHF. The V gene is TRBV7-9, the J gene TRBJ1-5; 8 positions agree with TRBD1. The V gene end was trimmed by 5 bases and the J gene end by 4 bases; junction bases not matched to a gene: 10. This CDR3 region has 16 residues. CDR1 is SEHNR, CDR2 FQNEAQ, per germline (reference sequence).

About this clone: Possible read error: a much larger clone is one base away. Distinct nucleotide sequences in the sample also encode this CDR3. This chain joins TRBV29-1 and TRBJ2-7; no definite D call. CDR3 length equals 14 residues. Trimming removed 6 bases from V and 7 bases from J, with 22 bases in between. CDR1 and CDR2 from the germline V gene are SQVTM and ANQGSEA. CDR3 amino acids: CSVTGQTDLGEQYF. DNA of the CDR3: TGCAGCGTGACGGGCCAAACAGACCTCGGGGAGCAGTACTTC.

This clone was seen a few times. CDR3 coding DNA: TGTGCCAGCAGCCAGGCACTAGCGCCTACCACCACAGATACGCAGTATTTT. Translating it yields CASSQALAPTTTDTQYF. The genes are TRBV4-2 and TRBJ2-3, with TRBD2 matching 7 bases. The CDR3 spans 17 residues. The junction had 11 bases not matched to a gene; V was cut back by 3 bases and J by 2 bases. Germline CDR1 and CDR2: LGHNA and YNFKEQ.

About this clone: This sample includes further DNA sequences coding for the same CDR3. The rearrangement uses TRBV10-1 and TRBJ1-5; no firm D call. Germline-derived CDR1 and CDR2 are WNHNN and SYGVQD (reference sequence). The CDR3 has 13 amino acids. V lost 5 bases to trimming and J lost 2 bases, with 7 bases between them. CDR3 nucleotide sequence: TGCGCCAGCAGTCCTTCTGGCAATCAGCCCCAGCATTTT. This codes for CASSPSGNQPQHF.